A selection of T cell receptor beta chains follows, all from one sample in a study of human thymus T cells. Measured with immunoSEQ multiplex PCR; TCRdb has only the in-frame clones, and not every one. The table records about 44,000 clones, approximately 93% of them present only once. The sample comprised blood. The receptors stem from a boy under two years old with a congenital heart defect but otherwise immunologically healthy. Both conserved end residues are part of each CDR3. The D gene is left open where the match is weak. The size entry is marked missing in some rows and otherwise reads once, few, many or a size class.

J	size	D	V	DNA	CDR3
TRBJ2-7	-	TRBD1	TRBV30	TGTGCCTGGAACGGACAGGGCGAGCAGTACTTC	CAWNGQGEQYF
TRBJ2-5	-	-	TRBV9	TGTGCCAGCAGCGTACAGGTGGGGGGGCGAGAGACCCAGTACTTC	CASSVQVGGRETQYF
TRBJ2-5	-	-	TRBV4-1	TGCGCCAGCAGCCACGACCAAGAGACCCAGTACTTC	CASSHDQETQYF
TRBJ1-2	few	TRBD1	TRBV11-2	TGTGCCAGCAGCCGGGACAGCTATGGCTACACCTTC	CASSRDSYGYTF
TRBJ2-3	-	-	TRBV7-3	TGTGCCAGCAGCTTAACGGCGGGAGATACGCAGTATTTT	CASSLTAGDTQYF
TRBJ2-7	-	TRBD2	TRBV7-2	TGTGCCAGCAGCCGGGCTAGCGGGGGAATAAACGAGCAGTACTTC	CASSRASGGINEQYF
TRBJ2-7	once	-	TRBV19	TGTGCCAGTAGTATAAAGACGGGACAAAACTACGAGCAGTACTTC	CASSIKTGQNYEQYF
TRBJ2-2	-	-	TRBV7-9	TGTGCCAGCAGCTTAAGGTCCGGGGAGCTGTTTTTT	CASSLRSGELFF
TRBJ2-7	-	TRBD1	TRBV7-2	TGTGCCAGCAGCGTAAGTAGTGGGACAGGGCCCATAGTGGTCTACGAGCAGTACTTC	CASSVSSGTGPIVVYEQYF
TRBJ1-2	once	TRBD1	TRBV5-5	TGTGCCAGCAGCCCACGTTGGACAGGGGAGGGCTACACCTTC	CASSPRWTGEGYTF
TRBJ1-4	-	-	TRBV2	TGTGCCAGCAGTGATAACGGCCCTAATGAAAAACTGTTTTTT	CASSDNGPNEKLFF
TRBJ1-5	-	TRBD1	TRBV10-2	TGCGCCAGCAGAGGGACAGGGACTCAGCCCCAGCATTTT	CASRGTGTQPQHF
TRBJ2-6	once	-	TRBV4-3	TGCGCCAGCAGCCAAGTGGGCAGGGGTCGGGCTGGGGCCAACGTCCTGACTTTC	CASSQVGRGRAGANVLTF
TRBJ2-3	-	TRBD2	TRBV5-1	TGCGCCAGCAGCTTCACGTTGCGGGGGGTCACAGATACGCAGTATTTT	CASSFTLRGVTDTQYF
TRBJ2-3	-	TRBD2	TRBV2	TGTGCCAGCAGTGTGGGGGGGTCGAGCACAGATACGCAGTATTTT	CASSVGGSSTDTQYF
TRBJ1-1	-	TRBD1	TRBV7-2	TGTGCCAGCAGCCGACAGGGAACGGGCACTGAAGCTTTCTTT	CASSRQGTGTEAFF
TRBJ2-5	-	-	TRBV29-1	TGCAGCGTCACGACCAGCGGTCAAGAGACCCAGTACTTC	CSVTTSGQETQYF
TRBJ2-3	-	-	TRBV5-6	TGTGCCAGCAGCAGGGACTTTGAGGCAGATACGCAGTATTTT	CASSRDFEADTQYF
TRBJ2-7	-	-	TRBV12-2	TGTGCAAGTCGCTCCGACACCTACGAGCAGTACTTC	CASRSDTYEQYF
TRBJ2-5	-	TRBD2	TRBV11-2	TGTGCCAGCAGCTGGAGGAGGGTAGCGGGGGCGCTCGGGGAGACCCAGTACTTC	CASSWRRVAGALGETQYF
TRBJ1-1	-	-	TRBV5-6	TGTGCCAGCAGCTTGGGGATCGGCACTGAAGCTTTCTTT	CASSLGIGTEAFF
TRBJ1-6	-	-	TRBV6-5	TGTGCCAGCCAAAAACCGGGACTTCATAATTCACCCCTCCACTTT	CASQKPGLHNSPLHF
TRBJ2-1	-	-	TRBV15	TGTGCCACCAGCAGAGCCCCCTCCTACAATGAGCAGTTCTTC	CATSRAPSYNEQFF
TRBJ2-4	-	-	TRBV27	TGTGCCAGCAGTTTAAAGGTCATTCAGTACTTC	CASSLKVIQYF
TRBJ1-1	-	TRBD1	TRBV28	TGTGCCAGCACCTTAAGGGGACAGGGAGGGAAAAACACTGAAGCTTTCTTT	CASTLRGQGGKNTEAFF
TRBJ2-2	once	-	TRBV30	TGTGCCTGGAGTGCCCCGCGAGGCGGGGAGCTGTTTTTT	CAWSAPRGGELFF
TRBJ1-5	-	TRBD1	TRBV5-5	TGTGCCAGCAGCCCCTTGACAGGGACGCGTGGCAATCAGCCCCAGCATTTT	CASSPLTGTRGNQPQHF
TRBJ2-2	-	-	TRBV10-1	TGCGCCAGCAGTGAGTCAACAGGGAACACCGGGGAGCTGTTTTTT	CASSESTGNTGELFF
TRBJ1-5	-	-	TRBV21-1	TGTGCCAGCAGCAAGGGGGAACAGCCCCAGCATTTT	CASSKGEQPQHF
TRBJ2-5	-	TRBD2	TRBV19	TGTGCCAGTAGTCCCCGAATGAGCGGGGGGGGAGAGACCCAGTACTTC	CASSPRMSGGGETQYF
TRBJ1-5	-	-	TRBV5-5	TGTGCCAGCAGCTTGTCCTGGGCACAGCCCCAGCATTTT	CASSLSWAQPQHF
TRBJ2-3	-	-	TRBV2	TGTGCCAGTGAACGGGGGGCCGACGATACGCAGTATTTT	CASERGADDTQYF
TRBJ2-3	-	TRBD2	TRBV5-4	TGTGCCAGCAGCCTTGGCGGGGGGGCTAGAGGGGATACGCAGTATTTT	CASSLGGGARGDTQYF
TRBJ2-7	-	TRBD1	TRBV6-5	TGTGCCAGCAGTTACAGGGGGCGTTACGAGCAGTACTTC	CASSYRGRYEQYF
TRBJ2-1	once	TRBD2	TRBV27	TGTGCCAGCAGTTTACGGGGGGGCTACAATGAGCAGTTCTTC	CASSLRGGYNEQFF
TRBJ1-5	-	TRBD1	TRBV19	TGTGCCAGTAGTGTCCGGGACAGGGGCAATCAGCCCCAGCATTTT	CASSVRDRGNQPQHF
TRBJ2-5	-	TRBD2	TRBV28	TGTGCCAGCAAGGCTAGCGGGGGGGCTTACCAAGAGACCCAGTACTTC	CASKASGGAYQETQYF
TRBJ1-2	-	TRBD1	TRBV5-1	TGCGCCAGCAGCTTGGTAACGGGACAGATGACGGATGGCTACACCTTC	CASSLVTGQMTDGYTF
TRBJ1-1	-	TRBD1	TRBV7-9	TGTGCCAGCAGTCGTACTCGGGGGCAGGGGGGAACTGAAGCTTTCTTT	CASSRTRGQGGTEAFF
TRBJ2-1	-	-	TRBV27	TGTGCCAGCAGTTTAGGGCGGAACAATGAGCAGTTCTTC	CASSLGRNNEQFF
TRBJ2-5	-	TRBD2	TRBV7-2	TGTGCCAGCAGACCCGCCGGGACTAGCGGGGGCCAGACCCAGTACTTC	CASRPAGTSGGQTQYF
TRBJ2-2	-	-	TRBV7-2	TGTGCCAGCAGCTTGGGGAGCTATAACGGGGAGCTGTTTTTT	CASSLGSYNGELFF
TRBJ1-1	-	-	TRBV9	TGTGCCAGCAGTTCGAGGGGCGGGGGCACTGAAGCTTTCTTT	CASSSRGGGTEAFF
TRBJ2-4	-	TRBD2	TRBV4-1	TGCGCCAGCAGCCCTCAAGGGACTAGCGGGCTTCTAGCCAAAAACATTCAGTACTTC	CASSPQGTSGLLAKNIQYF